Below are 27 T cell receptor beta chains sequenced from a single sample in a study of blood T cell repertoires in COVID-19. Only in-frame clones appear in the TCRdb table, and some are missing; sequencing was by immunoSEQ multiplex PCR. The table lists over 55,000 clones, more than 85% of them singletons. The sample comprised peripheral blood. These receptors were taken from a man in his sixties with acute or convalescent COVID-19.

This clone came up a few times. V is TRBV14 and J is TRBJ2-7, with 10 bases identical to TRBD1. Germline loops: CDR1 SGHDN, CDR2 FVKESK. The V and J ends lost 1 base and 5 bases, in that order; junction bases with no gene match: 8. This CDR3 has 16 residues. CDR3 loop: CASSQGSGTGAHEQYF. DNA for the CDR3: TGTGCCAGCAGCCAAGGAAGCGGGACAGGGGCCCACGAGCAGTACTTC. Full variable domain (remainder filled in from reference TRBV14 and TRBJ2-7): EAGVTQFPSHSVIEKGQTVTLRCDPISGHDNLYWYRRVMGKEIKFLLHFVKESKQDESGMPNNRFLAERTGGTYSTLKVQPAELEDSGVYFCASSQGSGTGAHEQYFGPGTRLTVT.

The genes are TRBV10-3 and TRBJ1-1; perhaps TRBD1 as D (5 bases). The CDR3 spans 14 residues. Germline CDR1 and CDR2: ENHRY and SYGVKD. V lost 0 bases to trimming and J lost 4 bases, with 9 bases between them. The CDR3 nucleotides read TGTGCCATCAGTGAGTCGGCGGGGCCCACTGAAGCTTTCTTT. It encodes CAISESAGPTEAFF.

The chain has TRBV5-4 and TRBJ1-2; D is ambiguous. CDR3 length: 13 residues. The germline CDR1 and CDR2 sequences are SGHNT and YYREEE (reference sequence). V lost 2 bases and J 0 bases, leaving 5 bases between the germline ends. Here the CDR3 reads CASSLGANYGYTF. CDR3 nucleotides: TGTGCCAGCAGCTTAGGAGCTAACTATGGCTACACCTTC.

This chain links TRBV25-1 with TRBJ2-7; the match to TRBD2 covers 8 bases. The CDR3 has 16 residues. Trimming took 6 bases from V and 0 from J; bases not matched to a gene: 10. Germline-derived CDR1 and CDR2 are MGHDK and SYGVNS. This CDR3 reads CASSRDTSGGSYEQYF. In nucleotides, the CDR3 is TGTGCCAGCAGCCGCGATACTAGCGGAGGCTCCTACGAGCAGTACTTC.

V usage is TRBV28 and J usage is TRBJ1-2; tentatively, D is TRBD1 (6 bases). CDR1 MDHEN and CDR2 SYDVKM come from the germline V gene. The CDR3 runs 12 residues. Trimming removed 6 bases from V and 8 bases from J, with 13 bases in between. For the CDR3, the DNA is TGTGCCAGCAGGGTACAGGGTTCCGGCTACACCTTC. Its translation is CASRVQGSGYTF.

This rearrangement joins TRBV27 to TRBJ2-7; TRBD1 agrees at 11 bases. Germline assignment: CDR1 MNHEY and CDR2 SMNVEV (reference sequence). Trimming cost V 5 bases and J 0 bases; bases outside gene matches: 9. The CDR3 runs to 17 residues. CDR3 protein: CASSPRTGGTISYEQYF. The DNA of the CDR3 is TGTGCCAGCAGTCCCCGGACAGGGGGCACAATCTCCTACGAGCAGTACTTC.

The chain is built from TRBV18 and TRBJ2-3, with D possibly matching TRBD2 (6 bases). Deletions cut 3 bases from V and 1 base from J, with 14 bases between. Germline V lookup: CDR1 KGHSH, CDR2 LQKENI. This CDR3 is built from 16 residues. For the CDR3, the DNA is TGTGCCAGCTCACCTAGACTAGACCGGGGCACAGATACGCAGTATTTT. Translation gives CASSPRLDRGTDTQYF.

This chain connects TRBV28 to TRBJ1-3, with a tentative D call TRBD1 (5 bases). The V gene lost 3 bases and the J gene lost 4 bases, with 13 bases spanning the gap. CDR1 MDHEN and CDR2 SYDVKM come from the germline V gene. This CDR3 comprises 15 residues. CDR3 residues: CASSFPQGAGNTIYF. In nucleotides, the CDR3 is TGTGCCAGCAGTTTCCCCCAGGGCGCAGGAAACACCATATATTTT.

This rearrangement joins TRBV19 to TRBJ1-1, with TRBD1 matching 12 bases. The germline CDR1 and CDR2 sequences are LNHDA and SQIVND (reference sequence). There are 18 residues in the CDR3. V lost 4 bases to trimming and J lost 3 bases; unmatched junction nucleotides: 12. The CDR3 coding sequence is TGTGCCAGTAGTACCCCCCCCGGGACAGGGGGCTGGGACACTGAAGCTTTCTTT. Translation gives CASSTPPGTGGWDTEAFF.

This clone was recorded only once. The gene calls are TRBV5-1 and TRBJ2-7, with a possible D match to TRBD2 (6 bases). Germline values: CDR1 SGHRS, CDR2 YFSETQ. The CDR3 runs to 14 residues. V lost 9 bases, J lost 2 bases, and 18 bases lay in between. CDR3 sequence reads: CATSRDGSPYEQYF. In DNA form, the CDR3 reads TGCGCCACCTCCCGGGACGGGAGCCCCTACGAGCAGTACTTC. The complete variable domain, with remaining parts taken from reference TRBV5-1 and TRBJ2-7, reads KAGVTQTPRYLIKTRGQQVTLSCSPISGHRSVSWYQQTPGQGLQFLFEYFSETQRNKGNFPGRFSGRQFSNSRSEMNVSTLELGDSALYLCATSRDGSPYEQYFGPGTRLTVT.

The chain employs TRBV6-1 and TRBJ1-4; 9 nucleotides align to TRBD1. The CDR3 is 16 residues long. Germline-derived CDR1 and CDR2 are MNHNS and SASEGT. Trimming at V came to 4 bases and at J to 7 bases, leaving 10 bases not matched to a gene. The CDR3 loop reads CASSVRQGGSIEKLFF. The DNA for the CDR3 is TGTGCCAGCAGTGTCCGACAGGGGGGAAGTATTGAAAAACTGTTTTTT.

The chain's CDR3 is CASSVAPADTQYF. The CDR3 DNA reads TGTGCCAGCAGCGTAGCCCCGGCAGATACGCAGTATTTT. The genes are TRBV9 and TRBJ2-3, with unresolved D. The CDR3 runs 13 residues. Germline values: CDR1 SGDLS, CDR2 YYNGEE. Trimming stripped 0 bases from V and 4 bases from J, with 6 bases between.

For the CDR3, the DNA is TGTGCCAGCAGACAAGACAGGGCCACTGAAGCTTTCTTT. Amino acids: CASRQDRATEAFF. The V and J genes are TRBV6-4 and TRBJ1-1, with 7 positions matching TRBD1. The CDR3 extends over 13 amino acids. The germline CDR1 and CDR2 sequences are MRHNA and SNTAGT. V lost 6 bases, J lost 4 bases, and 5 bases stayed unmatched.

Notes on this clone: At one boundary the junction diverges from the germline segment, which might be a read error. The chain combines TRBV7-7 with TRBJ2-5; 7 bases line up with TRBD2. Germline V gives CDR1 SSHAT, CDR2 FNYEAQ (reference sequence). There are 16 residues in the CDR3. CDR3 residues: CASSRGTTGPQETQYF. The DNA for the CDR3 is TGTGCTAGCAGCCGAGGGACTACCGGTCCCCAAGAGACCCAGTACTTC.

The V call is TRBV9, the J call TRBJ2-2; the D is unclear. The CDR3 has 16 residues. Germline V gene data show CDR1 as SGDLS and CDR2 as YYNGEE. Trimming took 0 bases from V and 1 from J, leaving 10 bases between them. The CDR3 reads CASSVAAGLNTGELFF. CDR3 coding DNA: TGTGCCAGCAGCGTAGCGGCAGGCCTGAACACCGGGGAGCTGTTTTTT.

This chain connects TRBV7-9 to TRBJ2-7, with TRBD2 matching 14 bases. With 5 bases clipped from V and 7 bases from J, the junction kept 10 bases outside the gene matches. This CDR3 has 16 amino acids. CDR1 SEHNR and CDR2 FQNEAQ come from the germline V gene (reference sequence). The chain's CDR3 is CASSPRGTSGSREQYF. The CDR3 nucleotides read TGTGCCAGCAGCCCGAGAGGGACTAGCGGGAGTCGGGAGCAGTACTTC.

The rearrangement uses TRBV6-5 and TRBJ1-2; D is perhaps TRBD1 (6 bases). This CDR3 has 14 amino acids. V shed 2 bases and J shed 8 bases, with 15 bases lying between them. Germline CDR1 MNHEY, CDR2 SVGAGI. As DNA, the CDR3 is TGTGCCAGCAGTTACGGTGGGGGGGCGCAAGGCTACACCTTC. Translating it yields CASSYGGGAQGYTF.

V and J are TRBV11-2 and TRBJ1-2; D remains ambiguous. The germline CDR1 and CDR2 sequences are SGHAT and FQNNGV. The CDR3 length is 13 residues. V lost 6 bases and J 7 bases, leaving 15 bases between the germline ends. The DNA of the CDR3 is TGTGCCAGCAGATTGGGAGTTGCGGGTGGCTACACCTTC. This translates into CASRLGVAGGYTF.

The chain links TRBV2 to TRBJ1-6; no clear D gene. V gave up 6 bases and J gave up 4 bases, with 7 bases separating them. The CDR3 contains 13 residues. Germline CDR1 and CDR2: SNHLY and FYNNEI. DNA for the CDR3: TGTGCCAGCAGGGTGGAGTATAATTCACCCCTCCACTTT. The encoded protein is CASRVEYNSPLHF.

CDR3 residues: CASSSIDRGRAPYEQYF. The DNA of the CDR3 is TGCGCCAGCAGCTCAATTGACAGGGGTAGGGCCCCCTACGAGCAGTACTTC. The chain employs TRBV5-1 and TRBJ2-7; 8 bases are shared with TRBD1. The CDR3 extends over 17 amino acids. The germline gives CDR1 SGHRS, CDR2 YFSETQ. With V trimmed by 3 bases and J by 2 bases, 13 bases remained unmatched.

The chain has TRBV7-2 and TRBJ1-1, with D possibly TRBD1 on 5 matching bases. The CDR3 extends over 13 amino acids. Germline V CDR1 and CDR2: SGHTA, FQGNSA. The ends were cut back, 4 bases at V and 8 bases at J, with 14 bases in the middle. CDR3 in DNA: TGTGCCAGCAGCTATCGACAGCCATCAGAAGCTTTCTTT. Translation gives CASSYRQPSEAFF. Based on the CDR3 plus reference TRBV7-2 and TRBJ1-1, the full variable domain is GAGVSQSPSNKVTEKGKDVELRCDPISGHTALYWYRQSLGQGLEFLIYFQGNSAPDKSGLPSDRFSAERTGGSVSTLTIQRTQQEDSAVYLCASSYRQPSEAFFGQGTRLTVV.

This clone came up once. V gene TRBV7-9 combines with J gene TRBJ1-1; maybe TRBD1 (5 bases). The CDR3 covers 15 residues. The V gene's germline CDR1 is SEHNR and CDR2 FQNEAQ (reference sequence). Trimming cost V 2 bases and J 4 bases, with 14 bases left between them. CDR3 sequence (DNA): TGTGCCAGCAGCTTACAGGGTGGATGGAGCACTGAAGCTTTCTTT. Protein sequence: CASSLQGGWSTEAFF.

Only one count was recorded for this clone. The chain employs TRBV15 and TRBJ2-3; D gene unclear. The ends were cut back, 0 bases at V and 5 bases at J, with 3 bases in the middle. Germline assignment: CDR1 LNHNV and CDR2 YYDKDF (reference sequence). This CDR3 spans 12 amino acids. The CDR3 DNA sequence: TGTGCCACCAGCAGAGATAGAGATACGCAGTATTTT. Translating gives CATSRDRDTQYF.

CDR3 DNA: TGTGCCAGCAGCTCAGAGGGGGACAATGAGCAGTTCTTC. Protein: CASSSEGDNEQFF. The gene calls are TRBV12-1 and TRBJ2-1; the D call TRBD1 from the table was never checked on the DNA. TRBV12-1 has pseudogene status. The CDR3 loop spans 13 amino acids.

CDR3 DNA sequence: TGTGCCAGTAGTATAACTCCCCTGCCCACAGATACGCAGTATTTT. It translates to CASSITPLPTDTQYF. This chain uses TRBV19 with TRBJ2-3; D ambiguous. CDR3 length: 15 residues. Germline V gene lookup returns CDR1 LNHDA and CDR2 SQIVND (reference sequence). V lost 2 bases and J 2 bases, leaving 11 bases between the germline ends.

V gene TRBV7-2 combines with J gene TRBJ2-7; weak D call: TRBD1 (5 bases). Germline lookup yields CDR1 SGHTA and CDR2 FQGNSA. V was trimmed by 5 bases and J by 4 bases, leaving 12 bases between them. This CDR3 spans 13 amino acids. CDR3 bases: TGTGCCAGCAGCGCGGTTAGGGGTTACGAGCAGTACTTC. It codes for CASSAVRGYEQYF.

The sample holds a few counts of this clone. The chain carries TRBV13 and TRBJ2-1; 7 nucleotides match TRBD2. This CDR3 is 14 amino acids long. CDR1 and CDR2 (germline): PRHDT, FYEKMQ (reference sequence). The trim removed 8 bases at V and 1 base at J, leaving 5 bases unmatched. This CDR3 is CASGAGVSYNEQFF. The CDR3 nucleotides read TGTGCCAGCGGGGCGGGAGTATCCTACAATGAGCAGTTCTTC.